This passage covers 21 T cell receptor beta chains from one sample sequenced in a study of cytomegalovirus exposure and HLA in healthy donors. The PCR had 60 Vbeta and 13 Jbeta primers. TCRdb keeps only in-frame clones here, not all; method: immunoSEQ multiplex PCR. The sample includes 150,000 to 200,000 clones. The material sequenced was PBMCs. The receptors here all came from a man aged 25-40 years in good health and CMV-seronegative.

The rearrangement joins TRBV11-2 to TRBJ2-4; 8 bases are a match to TRBD2. With 6 bases clipped from V and 3 bases from J, the junction kept 19 bases outside the gene matches. The length of the CDR3 is 19 residues. The germline V gene has CDR1 SGHAT and CDR2 FQNNGV. DNA of the CDR3: TGTGCCAGCAGACGACTCCGATCGGGACTAGAGAAGTACAAAAACATTCAGTACTTC. Translation: CASRRLRSGLEKYKNIQYF.

For the CDR3, the DNA is TGTGCCAGCAGCCGCACAGGGTTTCATGGCTACACCTTC. It is translated as CASSRTGFHGYTF. The chain employs TRBV6-6 and TRBJ1-2; D possibly corresponds to TRBD1 (6 bases). Between the trimmed V and J ends, which lost 6 bases and 6 bases, there was a span of 14 bases. The germline V gene encodes CDR1 MNHNY and CDR2 SVGAGI (reference sequence). The length of the CDR3 is 13 residues.

The chain has TRBV5-6 and TRBJ1-2, with unresolved D. V was cut by 4 bases and J by 1 base, with 14 bases left in between. The CDR3 runs 15 residues. Germline CDR1 is SGHDT and CDR2 is YYEEEE. The CDR3 coding sequence is TGTGCCAGCAGCCCGGCCCCCGCGGGTAACTATGGCTACACCTTC. Its translation is CASSPAPAGNYGYTF.

This chain connects TRBV7-9 to TRBJ2-7; D uncertain. The V end lost 6 bases, the J end lost 0 bases, and 12 bases lay between the germline ends. The CDR3 sequence is 14 residues long. Germline CDR1 SEHNR, CDR2 FQNEAQ (reference sequence). CDR3 sequence reads: CASSLSASSYEQYF. CDR3 nucleotides: TGTGCCAGCAGTCTTTCAGCGAGCTCCTACGAGCAGTACTTC.

The chain joins TRBV6-5 to TRBJ2-1; 7 positions agree with TRBD1. The CDR3 has 15 residues. Germline CDR1 MNHEY, CDR2 SVGAGI. J was trimmed by 2 bases and V by 6 bases; bases with no gene match: 7. The CDR3 DNA reads TGTGCCAGCAGGCGCGACAGGGCCGCCTACAATGAGCAGTTCTTC. Translating it yields CASRRDRAAYNEQFF.

The chain has TRBV2 and TRBJ2-5; 8 bases match TRBD1. This CDR3 contains 15 residues. The V gene's germline CDR1 is SNHLY and CDR2 FYNNEI. V shed 4 bases, J shed 5 bases, and the junction held 9 bases outside the gene matches. The CDR3 nucleotides read TGTGCCAGCAGTGTGGGCAGGGGGCTTCGTGAGACCCAGTACTTC. This translates into CASSVGRGLRETQYF.

The CDR3 DNA reads as TGCGCCAGCAGCTACGAGCAGCAGGGGGCGTCATTGTGGACTGAAGCTTTCTTT. This translates into CASSYEQQGASLWTEAFF. V usage is TRBV5-1 and J usage is TRBJ1-1; 8 nucleotides agree with TRBD1. Germline-derived CDR1 and CDR2 are SGHRS and YFSETQ. The V gene end was trimmed by 3 bases and the J gene end by 5 bases; junction bases not matched to a gene: 18. The CDR3 runs to 18 residues.

V is TRBV7-6 and J is TRBJ2-1, with TRBD2 matching over 7 bases. J was trimmed by 9 bases and V by 4 bases; bases with no gene match: 6. The length of the CDR3 is 13 residues. Germline CDR1 and CDR2: SGHVS and FNYEAQ. The CDR3 loop is CASSSGLEAEQFF. In DNA, the CDR3 is TGTGCCAGCAGCTCCGGACTAGAAGCTGAGCAGTTCTTC.

The chain couples TRBV28 to TRBJ1-1; TRBD1 is a possible D gene (5 bases). CDR3 size: 15 residues. V lost 5 bases to trimming and J lost 1 base, with 14 bases between them. Germline-derived CDR1 and CDR2 are MDHEN and SYDVKM. Written as DNA, the CDR3 is TGTGCCAGCAGTCAACCTGGGGCCGGGAACACTGAAGCTTTCTTT. It encodes CASSQPGAGNTEAFF.

The chain employs TRBV7-8 and TRBJ2-2, with D maybe TRBD1 (6 bases). Germline values: CDR1 SGHVS, CDR2 FQNEAQ. Trimming cost V 8 bases and J 1 base, with 20 bases left between them. The CDR3 runs 17 residues. This chain's CDR3 is CASWPGHDIVNTGELFF. CDR3 DNA: TGTGCCAGCTGGCCGGGACATGATATAGTGAACACCGGGGAGCTGTTTTTT.

This chain links TRBV7-9 with TRBJ1-1, with D perhaps matching TRBD1 (6 bases). The CDR3 totals 16 residues. CDR1 and CDR2 from the germline V gene are SEHNR and FQNEAQ (reference sequence). Trimming pared 5 bases from V and 1 base from J, leaving 17 bases between. DNA for the CDR3: TGTGCCAGCAGCCCACGCGGGGGCAGGGGGAACACTGAAGCTTTCTTT. As protein: CASSPRGGRGNTEAFF.

This chain connects TRBV5-1 to TRBJ1-2, with 7 bases identical to TRBD1. The germline V gene encodes CDR1 SGHRS and CDR2 YFSETQ. The CDR3 totals 14 residues. V shed 5 bases, J shed 2 bases, and the junction held 6 bases outside the gene matches. The CDR3 DNA is TGCGCCAGCAGTTATGGACAGGACAACTATGGCTACACCTTC. This sequence encodes CASSYGQDNYGYTF. Drawing the rest from reference TRBV5-1 and TRBJ1-2, the complete variable domain is KAGVTQTPRYLIKTRGQQVTLSCSPISGHRSVSWYQQTPGQGLQFLFEYFSETQRNKGNFPGRFSGRQFSNSRSEMNVSTLELGDSALYLCASSYGQDNYGYTFGSGTRLTVV.

CDR3 DNA: TGTGCCAGCAGCGCCCAGGGGTTCACTGAAGCTTTCTTT. Amino acid sequence: CASSAQGFTEAFF. This chain joins TRBV9 and TRBJ1-1; the D gene is possibly TRBD1 (6 bases). The germline V gene encodes CDR1 SGDLS and CDR2 YYNGEE. The CDR3 is made up of 13 amino acids. The V end lost 3 bases, the J end lost 4 bases, and 10 bases lay between the germline ends.

The rearrangement links TRBV7-9 to TRBJ1-5; D is unclear. The germline V and J ends were trimmed by 5 bases and 0 bases, with 11 bases remaining between them. The germline gives CDR1 SEHNR, CDR2 FQNEAQ (reference sequence). This CDR3 has 15 residues. The CDR3 region is CASSRTGNSNQPQHF. For the CDR3, the DNA is TGTGCCAGCAGCCGTACGGGGAATAGCAATCAGCCCCAGCATTTT.

As concerns this clone: Other nucleotide sequences from this sample produce the same CDR3. The rearrangement links TRBV19 to TRBJ2-7; 9 bases map to TRBD1. V lost 3 bases and J lost 2; bases outside the gene matches: 2. The CDR3 consists of 14 residues. Germline V gives CDR1 LNHDA, CDR2 SQIVND (reference sequence). The CDR3 sequence: CASSIRQGAYEQYF. CDR3 DNA: TGTGCCAGTAGTATCCGACAGGGGGCCTACGAGCAGTACTTC. Supplemented by reference TRBV19 and TRBJ2-7, the full variable domain reads DGGITQSPKYLFRKEGQNVTLSCEQNLNHDAMYWYRQDPGQGLRLIYYSQIVNDFQKGDIAEGYSVSREKKESFPLTVTSAQKNPTAFYLCASSIRQGAYEQYFGPGTRLTVT.

V is TRBV5-1 and J is TRBJ2-7; TRBD2 agrees at 7 bases. The junction had 14 bases not matched to a gene; V was cut back by 6 bases and J by 5 bases. Per the germline V gene, CDR1 is SGHRS and CDR2 is YFSETQ. This CDR3 spans 15 amino acids. The DNA for the CDR3 is TGCGCCAGCACCTATGAGTGGGAGGGCCAACACGAGCAGTACTTC. The encoded protein is CASTYEWEGQHEQYF.

The J gene is TRBJ2-7, the V gene TRBV9; 10 positions agree with TRBD2. The CDR3 spans 18 residues. The J segment lost 0 bases and the V segment lost 5 bases, leaving 14 bases of the junction unmatched. Germline-derived CDR1 and CDR2 are SGDLS and YYNGEE. CDR3 bases: TGTGCCAGCAGTGCCATGGCTAGCGGGAGCCCCGGCTCCTACGAGCAGTACTTC. Protein: CASSAMASGSPGSYEQYF.

CDR3 sequence (DNA): TGTGCCAGCAGTGTTCAGGGGAATCAGCCCCAGCATTTT. Translation gives CASSVQGNQPQHF. The chain employs TRBV6-4 and TRBJ1-5, with D maybe TRBD1 (6 bases). The CDR3 has 13 residues. V lost 4 bases and J 4 bases, leaving 8 bases between the germline ends. Germline CDR1 and CDR2: MRHNA and SNTAGT.

This CDR3 reads CASSSGALSTDTQYF. Here the CDR3 DNA reads TGTGCCAGCAGCTCAGGGGCTTTAAGCACAGATACGCAGTATTTT. The chain recombines TRBV7-9 with TRBJ2-3, with D maybe TRBD1 (6 bases). Germline V gives CDR1 SEHNR, CDR2 FQNEAQ (reference sequence). The CDR3 sequence is 15 residues long. Trimming stripped 4 bases from V and 0 bases from J, with 11 bases between.

The rearrangement links TRBV10-3 to TRBJ2-1; 9 bases map to TRBD1. CDR1 is ENHRY and CDR2 is SYGVKD in the germline V gene. Unmatched junction bases numbered 15, after V lost 6 bases and J lost 9 bases. The CDR3 has 16 amino acids. As DNA, the CDR3 is TGTGCCATCAGAGCTGGACCGGGACAGGGCAATAGTGAGCAGTTCTTC. This codes for CAIRAGPGQGNSEQFF.

The V gene is TRBV11-2, the J gene TRBJ2-2, with D possibly being TRBD2 (5 bases). The CDR3 length is 17 residues. V dropped 2 bases and J dropped 7 bases, with 20 bases sitting between them. Germline V gene data show CDR1 as SGHAT and CDR2 as FQNNGV. The DNA for the CDR3 is TGTGCCAGCAGCTTATTACGGACTGGCAGTCTGAGCGGGGAGCTGTTTTTT. Translation gives CASSLLRTGSLSGELFF.